A selection of T cell receptor beta chains follows, all from one sample in a study of control samples from healthy donors and cancer patients. The method was immunoSEQ multiplex PCR; TCRdb's version includes in-frame clones alone and lacks a portion of them. This sample has about 160,000 clones, with 96% found just once. The sample taken for sequencing was blood. All receptors come from a woman aged 25 to 45 in good health. CDR3s include the opening cysteine and the closing phenylalanine or tryptophan. Fields, in order: V gene, J gene, CDR3 protein.

V gene: TRBV3-1/TRBV3-2; J gene: TRBJ2-1; CDR3 protein: CASSQEPPPLSYLAHSYNEQFF
V gene: TRBV29-1; J gene: TRBJ2-3; CDR3 protein: CSVEDVGTGGTDTQYF
V gene: TRBV6-1; J gene: TRBJ1-6; CDR3 protein: CASSEVIQGDPLHF
V gene: TRBV27; J gene: TRBJ1-5; CDR3 protein: CASKADRDNQPQHF
V gene: TRBV11-2; J gene: TRBJ2-1; CDR3 protein: CASSLGQGSPRNEQFF
V gene: TRBV6-5; J gene: TRBJ2-2; CDR3 protein: CASNPNLGIGGELFF
V gene: TRBV10-3; J gene: TRBJ2-1; CDR3 protein: CAISEGSGSYNEQFF
V gene: TRBV3-1/TRBV3-2; J gene: TRBJ1-1; CDR3 protein: CASSQDTGMNTEAFF
V gene: TRBV2; J gene: TRBJ2-1; CDR3 protein: CASSAVLSYNEQFF
V gene: TRBV7-2; J gene: TRBJ1-5; CDR3 protein: CASSPRGNQPQHF
V gene: TRBV28; J gene: TRBJ1-2; CDR3 protein: CASSLPGAVGRANYGYTF
V gene: TRBV5-1; J gene: TRBJ2-5; CDR3 protein: CASSLGRDSQETQYF
V gene: TRBV2; J gene: TRBJ2-7; CDR3 protein: CASSPNYEQYF
V gene: TRBV12-3/TRBV12-4; J gene: TRBJ1-5; CDR3 protein: CASTPGLNQPQHF
V gene: TRBV7-2; J gene: TRBJ1-2; CDR3 protein: CASTLTQALYGYTF
V gene: TRBV5-1; J gene: TRBJ2-7; CDR3 protein: CASSAGAADSYEQYF
V gene: TRBV3-1/TRBV3-2; J gene: TRBJ1-5; CDR3 protein: CASSQDDWPQHF
V gene: TRBV12-5; J gene: TRBJ2-5; CDR3 protein: CASGLNLIQDKQETQYF
V gene: TRBV5-1; J gene: TRBJ2-7; CDR3 protein: CASSYSTTVNEQYF
V gene: TRBV12-5; J gene: TRBJ2-1; CDR3 protein: CASGQSRSSYNEQFF
V gene: TRBV29-1; J gene: TRBJ2-1; CDR3 protein: CSVKGLAGDYNEQFF